This T cell receptor (beta chain) was documented in a study of blood T cells in healthy people across ages. As for the study in general: Template switching caught about one barcoded beta molecule for each two T cells.

A J-beta primer mix and a sample-barcoded 5' primer were used in a second PCR of about 7 to 12 cycles. In TCRdb, the 5' RACE reads were re-called with MiXCR into one record per CDR3 protein. The sample holds over 1.5 million distinct CDR3 sequences; 40% to 55% are singletons and the top ten take roughly 2.1%. Trimming shortened V by 2 bases and J by 2 bases, and 13 bases separated the two germline ends. Germline CDR1 is SGDLS and CDR2 is YYNGEE. The length of the CDR3 is 15 residues. J is TRBJ2-5 and V is TRBV9; D might be TRBD1 (8 bases). The receptor was isolated from a woman in her forties in good health. The material sequenced was blood. The CDR3 spells CASSVGQGLQETQYF. Written as DNA, the CDR3 is TGTGCCAGCAGCGTCGGACAGGGACTACAAGAGACCCAGTACTTC.